This T cell receptor beta chain was sequenced during a study of identical twins. The germline V gene has CDR1 SGHRS and CDR2 YFSETQ. The CDR3 spans 17 residues. The V end was cut by 4 bases, the J end by 0 bases, with 14 bases between. TCRdb reprocessed the 5' RACE reads via MiXCR and lists one record per CDR3 protein. The sample holds under 300,000 distinct CDR3 sequences, over 9.5% seen once. This sample also belongs to another study, concerning yellow fever vaccine responses in identical twins.

The genes are TRBV5-1 and TRBJ2-6, with a weak D call TRBD1 (6 bases). The TCR comes from a woman under 30 in good health. Sequencing input: memory (CD45RO+) T cells sorted from blood. Here the CDR3 DNA reads TGCGCCAGCAGCGGGGGCAGAAGAGGCTCTGGGGCCAACGTCCTGACTTTC. It specifies CASSGGRRGSGANVLTF.